This entry describes one T cell receptor (beta chain). Its antigen remains unidentified. Clones were read by immunoSEQ multiplex PCR, and TCRdb kept only the in-frame ones, dropping some. Of around 2,000,000 clones in the sample, 85% to 95% are singletons; the top ten hold around 0.13%. This sample was included in a study of shared clonotypes between healthy human individuals. Study-level points and caveats: Sequencing depth was predicted to influence how clonotypes are shared among donors. The generation probabilities recorded for non-shared clonotypes fell below those of clonotypes shared by all four donors. Despite large depth, sorted-subset datasets appeared incompletely sequenced.

Partitioning of CD4+ cells yielded a CD45RA+ naive subset and a CD45RA-negative memory subset. The CDR3 is 16 amino acids. With 1 base removed from V and 8 bases from J, the gap between germline ends came to 20 bases. Germline V gene sequence: CDR1 MNHNS, CDR2 SASEGT. The chain carries TRBV6-1 and TRBJ1-2; the D gene is possibly TRBD1 (5 bases). The TCR originated in a man aged 18 to 30 in good health. The source material was naive CD4+ T cells sorted from blood. Subset given: CD45RA+ positively selected. The CDR3 loop is CASSEGVAGSLWGYTF. In DNA form, the CDR3 reads TGTGCCAGCAGTGAAGGGGTAGCAGGGTCTTTGTGGGGCTACACCTTC.